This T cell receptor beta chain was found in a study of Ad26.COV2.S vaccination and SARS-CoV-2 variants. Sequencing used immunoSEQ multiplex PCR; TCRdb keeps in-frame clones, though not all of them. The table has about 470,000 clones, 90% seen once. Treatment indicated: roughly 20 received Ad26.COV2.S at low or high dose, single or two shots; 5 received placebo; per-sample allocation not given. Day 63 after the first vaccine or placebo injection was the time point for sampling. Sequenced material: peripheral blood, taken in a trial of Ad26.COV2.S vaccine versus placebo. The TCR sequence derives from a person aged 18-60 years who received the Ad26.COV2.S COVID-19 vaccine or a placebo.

CDR3 sequence: CASSLDASYEQYF. CDR3 nucleotide sequence: TGTGCCAGCAGCTTAGACGCCAGTTACGAGCAGTACTTC. This sequence joins TRBV7-8 and TRBJ2-7; D is unclear. CDR1 is SGHVS and CDR2 is FQNEAQ in the germline V gene. Deletions cut 1 base from V and 4 bases from J, with 8 bases between. The CDR3 runs to 13 residues.